Sequencing of this T cell receptor beta chain was carried out in a study of blood T cell repertoires in COVID-19 (dated by TCRdb to 2018 to 2020). About the study as a whole: Samples covering the acute and convalescent phases of COVID-19 were provided by collaborators in the United States, Italy and Spain. The material from the prospective study consisted of cDNA or gDNA derived from T cells, B-cell-depleted T cells, or PBMCs. The dataset comprised deeply sampled blood TCRbeta repertoires from subjects exposed to, actively infected with, or recovered from COVID-19. The repertoires were released in a freely available public database meant as a resource for research on the immune response to SARS-CoV-2. Samples were obtained from the ongoing ImmuneRACE study (first 160 participants) and from some 1,200 subjects provided by 6 global collaborators. A de-identified subject ID, COVID-19 status, age in years and sex were almost always included in the sample metadata. Where HLA class I and class II types were available, the types were taken from metadata supplied by the sample provider, not from assay-based typing. Overall study results and their limits: The amount of clinical and demographic metadata varied by source and participant and was provided uncurated.

In the prospective study, participants were roughly 18 to 90 years old, resided in approximately 22 geographic areas of the United States, and were enrolled through a virtual design. Cohort assignment in the prospective study relied on participant-reported clinical history from a screening survey and a study questionnaire. Recovered participants in ImmuneRACE Cohort 3 were defined by two consecutive negative NP/OP PCR tests, clearance by a healthcare professional, or resolution of symptoms. In the prospective study, whole blood, serum and a nasopharyngeal or oropharyngeal swab were collected from each participant by mobile phlebotomists. Additional blood draws and questionnaires over a 2-month period could optionally be provided by prospective study participants. Before DNA extraction, blood samples from the prospective study were shipped at room temperature or frozen. The immunoSEQ Assay, a bias-controlled multiplex PCR, was used to amplify TCRbeta CDR3 regions from genomic DNA. On the study's bioinformatics: Within the assay, amplification of reference gene primers was used to estimate how many nucleated cells each sample contained. To quantify the absolute abundance of each unique TCRbeta CDR3 rearrangement, sequence reads were collapsed and filtered. For each sample, productive Simpson clonality was calculated as the square root of Simpson's diversity index across productive rearrangements. Here the immuneACCESS table is served through TCRdb, limited to in-frame sequences with V and J called. Missing clones are a known gap in these copies; in checked studies unresolved V genes cover under half, and the rest lacks a known reason. For V, J and clone size, that table is used; D and trimming come from the DNA. Within this sample are under 200,000 clones, with about 80% of them counted one time only. 3.4% of the sample lies in the top ten.

Remarks on this clone: It lacks a known antigen. It has no much larger one-base neighbor in the sample; base qualities were not kept.

The source is a woman aged 60-70 years who had recovered from COVID-19. The sequencing input was PBMCs or T cells enriched from blood (not recorded which).

The CDR3 corresponds to CASSPRDRDSYEQYF. The nucleotide sequence reads TGCGCCAGCAGTCCCCGGGACAGGGACTCCTACGAGCAGTACTTC. The chain employs TRBV23-1 and TRBJ2-7; 9 bases in between match TRBD1. TRBV23-1 is an ORF; its function is uncertain. V lost 4 bases and J lost 0 bases, and the count of bases not matched to a germline gene is 4. The CDR3 has 15 amino acids, counting the end cysteine and phenylalanine. The read is trimmed to its CDR3 DNA, 45 bases read in frame from base 1.